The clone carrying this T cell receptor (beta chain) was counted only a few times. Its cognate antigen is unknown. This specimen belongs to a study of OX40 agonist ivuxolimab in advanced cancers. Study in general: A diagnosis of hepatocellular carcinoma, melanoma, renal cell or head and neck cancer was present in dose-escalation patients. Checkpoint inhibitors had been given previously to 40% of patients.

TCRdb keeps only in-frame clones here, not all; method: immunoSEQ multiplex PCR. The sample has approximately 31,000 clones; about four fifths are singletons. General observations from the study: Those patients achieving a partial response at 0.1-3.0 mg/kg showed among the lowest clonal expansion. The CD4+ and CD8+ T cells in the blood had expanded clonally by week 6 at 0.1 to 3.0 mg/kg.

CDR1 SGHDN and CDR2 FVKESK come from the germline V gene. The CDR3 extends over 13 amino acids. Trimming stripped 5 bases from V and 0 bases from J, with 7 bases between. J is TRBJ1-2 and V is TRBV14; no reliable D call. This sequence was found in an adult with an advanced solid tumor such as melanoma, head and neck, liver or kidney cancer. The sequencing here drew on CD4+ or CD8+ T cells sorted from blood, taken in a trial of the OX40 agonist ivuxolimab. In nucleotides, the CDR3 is TGTGCCAGCAGCTCCCGACCTAACTATGGCTACACCTTC. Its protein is CASSSRPNYGYTF.